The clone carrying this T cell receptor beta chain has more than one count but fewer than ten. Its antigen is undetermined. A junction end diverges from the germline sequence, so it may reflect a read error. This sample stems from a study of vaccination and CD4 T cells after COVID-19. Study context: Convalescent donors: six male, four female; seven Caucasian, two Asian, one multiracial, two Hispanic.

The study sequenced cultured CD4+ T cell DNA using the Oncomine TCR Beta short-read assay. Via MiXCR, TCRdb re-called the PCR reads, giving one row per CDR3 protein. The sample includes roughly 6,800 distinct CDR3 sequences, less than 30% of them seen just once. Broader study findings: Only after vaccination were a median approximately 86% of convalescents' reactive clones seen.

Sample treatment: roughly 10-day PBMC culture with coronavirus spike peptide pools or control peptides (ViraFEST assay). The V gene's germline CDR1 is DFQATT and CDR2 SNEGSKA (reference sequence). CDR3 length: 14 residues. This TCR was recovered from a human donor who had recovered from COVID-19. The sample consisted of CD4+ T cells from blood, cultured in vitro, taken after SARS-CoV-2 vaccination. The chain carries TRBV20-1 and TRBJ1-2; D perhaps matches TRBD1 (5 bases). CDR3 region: CSARVSREFYGYTF. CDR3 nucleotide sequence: TGCAGTGCCAGAGTTAGCAGGGAATTCTATGGCTACACCTTC.